Given below is one T cell receptor (beta chain) in context. Its antigen is currently unknown. The sample originates from a study of graft-versus-host responses after intestinal transplantation. Looking at the study overall: Each of the recipients got a multivisceral, liver-intestinal, or isolated intestinal transplant. Tacrolimus and steroids were given for roughly 3 years to all recipients after anti-thymocyte globulin induction.

This table comes from immunoSEQ multiplex PCR, and its TCRdb copy is limited to in-frame clones, with some not included. This repertoire shows tens of thousands of clones, just under 95% found once; its top ten account for 6.7%. Germline V lookup: CDR1 KGHSH, CDR2 LQKENI. This CDR3 is 16 amino acids long. The ends were cut back, 1 base at V and 3 bases at J, with 15 bases in the middle. Study observations and caveats: Circulating GvH clones peaking coincided with falling HvG clones soon after transplant.

The V call is TRBV18, the J call TRBJ1-1; D is perhaps TRBD1 (5 bases). The TCR was taken from a human patient who received an intestinal transplant, so some T cells may come from the graft donor. Sequencing used bone marrow, obtained nearly 750 days after intestinal transplantation. CDR3: CASSPRNRQGYTEAFF. The CDR3 DNA is TGTGCCAGCTCACCACGCAACCGTCAGGGCTACACTGAAGCTTTCTTT.